This is a list of T cell receptor beta chains from one sample in a study of T cells in localized non-small cell lung cancer. Measured with immunoSEQ multiplex PCR; TCRdb has only the in-frame clones, and not every one. The sample shows about 26,000 clones, around four fifths of them seen only once. Sequencing was performed on peripheral blood, taken before any cancer treatment. The origin of the receptors is a woman aged 35 to 69 with stage I lung adenocarcinoma. Each CDR3 is given without its conserved first and last residue.

V gene,CDR3 protein
TRBV4-1,ASSHSLGTDTQY
TRBV19,ASKSAGGGPSTDTQY
TRBV6-5,ASSYSLEGTEAF
TRBV18,ASSPERATNEKLF
TRBV5-6,ASSLRGLSSYNEQF
TRBV15,ATSRDPGGTLSGNTIY
TRBV5-1,ASSPEPVIGELF
TRBV4-1,ASSTAQGGNTGTEAF
TRBV19,ASSMVGAGDYEQY
TRBV5-4,ASSTGLAANTGELF
TRBV4-3,ASSQVGGAGNTIY
TRBV18,ASSPPVSGDGGELF
TRBV18,ASSGQQLSTDTQY
TRBV5-1,ASSGTGSGANVLT
TRBV7-2,ASSLEPGAYNEQF
TRBV11-3,ASSPRGQISGNTIY
TRBV5-5,ASSLGHNYGYT
TRBV29-1,SVMVGGREKLF
TRBV6-5,ASSRGPRQPQH
TRBV6-5,ASSPTFYREAF
TRBV11-2,ASSPGNGYGYT
TRBV2,ASSALGGSNTEAF
TRBV7-2,ASSPRRELSNQPQH
TRBV19,ASSITNQPQH
TRBV15,ATSRGLGADTQY
TRBV18,ASSPPESTSGDTQY
TRBV7-2,ASSLIGTGGSDTQY
TRBV28,ASSLSAGNSYEQY
TRBV7-2,ASSVSSGGAEAF
TRBV7-6,ASSPTPSTGTNVAEQY
TRBV4-3,ASSQAGMQDNEQF
TRBV6-5,ASTAPGGTDTQY
TRBV7-2,ASSLQTADTQY
TRBV2,ASTITGGRTEAF
TRBV7-2,ASTFQRDTGELF
TRBV7-9,ASSLGTREF
TRBV18,ASGTRGNTEAF
TRBV4-1,ASSQVDMGVTSYNEQF
TRBV19,ASSSRGGDTEAF
TRBV19,ASSSQDGYEQY
TRBV10-3,AISASHQRSGANVLT
TRBV7-2,ASSSSNTGELF
TRBV19,ASSPRSDQPQH
TRBV7-2,ASSLQGVGEAF
TRBV5-1,ASSLPSGTGKDEQY
TRBV15,ATRGAGRYQETQY
TRBV6-5,ASSLGTVYGYT
TRBV4-3,ASSSSVYNEQF
TRBV19,ASSELSQPQH
TRBV9,ASSVVGGRYNEQF
TRBV7-2,ASSPDRVGELF
TRBV5-1,ASSLANYGYT
TRBV5-1,ASSLATDRSGGYT
TRBV5-4,ASSLMEEPLH
TRBV14,ASSQAGSGRSYEQY
TRBV6-1,ASRDRGTDTQY
TRBV4-3,ASSLWTGESGYGYT
TRBV6-1,ASSAFPGWGGNSGETQY
TRBV7-2,ASSLRDGGELF
TRBV9,ASSVGNGPYEQY